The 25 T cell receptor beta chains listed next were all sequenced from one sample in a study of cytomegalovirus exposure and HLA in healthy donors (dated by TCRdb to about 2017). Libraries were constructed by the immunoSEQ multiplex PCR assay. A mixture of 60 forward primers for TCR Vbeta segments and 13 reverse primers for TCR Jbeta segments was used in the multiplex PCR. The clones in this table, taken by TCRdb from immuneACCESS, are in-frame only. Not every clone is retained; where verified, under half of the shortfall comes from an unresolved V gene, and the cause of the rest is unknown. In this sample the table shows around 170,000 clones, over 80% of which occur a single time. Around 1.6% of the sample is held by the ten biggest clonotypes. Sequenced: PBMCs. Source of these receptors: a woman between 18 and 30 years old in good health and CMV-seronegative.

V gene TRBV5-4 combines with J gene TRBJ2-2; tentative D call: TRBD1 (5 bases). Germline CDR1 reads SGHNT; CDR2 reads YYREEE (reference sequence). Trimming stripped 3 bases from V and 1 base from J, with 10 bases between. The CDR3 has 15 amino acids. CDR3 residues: CASSYQTVNTGELFF. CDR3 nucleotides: TGTGCCAGCAGCTACCAGACAGTGAACACCGGGGAGCTGTTTTTT.

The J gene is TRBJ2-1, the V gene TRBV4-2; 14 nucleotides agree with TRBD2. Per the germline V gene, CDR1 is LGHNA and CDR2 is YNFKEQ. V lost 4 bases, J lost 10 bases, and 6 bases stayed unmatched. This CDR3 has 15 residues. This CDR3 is CASSPGTSGGGEQFF. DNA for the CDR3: TGTGCCAGCAGCCCTGGGACTAGCGGGGGTGGAGAGCAGTTCTTC.

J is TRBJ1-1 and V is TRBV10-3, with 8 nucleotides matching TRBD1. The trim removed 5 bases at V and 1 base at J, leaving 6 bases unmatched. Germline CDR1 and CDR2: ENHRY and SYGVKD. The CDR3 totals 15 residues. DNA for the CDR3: TGTGCCATCAGTACCCGACAGGGGACGAACACTGAAGCTTTCTTT. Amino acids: CAISTRQGTNTEAFF.

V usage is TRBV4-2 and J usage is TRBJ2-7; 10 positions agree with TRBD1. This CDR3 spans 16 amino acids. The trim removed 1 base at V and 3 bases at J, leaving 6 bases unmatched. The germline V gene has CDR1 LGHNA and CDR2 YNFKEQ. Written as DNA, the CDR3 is TGTGCCAGCAGCCAAGTCGCGGGACAGGGGCTCTACGAGCAGTACTTC. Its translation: CASSQVAGQGLYEQYF.

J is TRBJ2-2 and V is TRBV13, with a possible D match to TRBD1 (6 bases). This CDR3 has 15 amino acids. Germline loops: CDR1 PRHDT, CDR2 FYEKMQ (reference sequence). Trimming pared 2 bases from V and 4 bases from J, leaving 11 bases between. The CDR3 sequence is CASSLITGPTGELFF. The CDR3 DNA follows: TGTGCCAGCAGCTTAATCACAGGGCCCACCGGGGAGCTGTTTTTT. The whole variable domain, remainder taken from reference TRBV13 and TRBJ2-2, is AAGVIQSPRHLIKEKRETATLKCYPIPRHDTVYWYQQGPGQDPQFLISFYEKMQSDKGSIPDRFSAQQFSDYHSELNMSSLELGDSALYFCASSLITGPTGELFFGEGSRLTVL.

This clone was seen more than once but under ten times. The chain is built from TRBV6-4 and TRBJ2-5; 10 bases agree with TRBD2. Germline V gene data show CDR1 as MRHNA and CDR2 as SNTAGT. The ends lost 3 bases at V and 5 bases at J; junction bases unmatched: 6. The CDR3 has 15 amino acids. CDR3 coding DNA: TGTGCCAGCAGTGAGGAGCGGGGGGGTCGCGAGACCCAGTACTTC. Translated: CASSEERGGRETQYF.

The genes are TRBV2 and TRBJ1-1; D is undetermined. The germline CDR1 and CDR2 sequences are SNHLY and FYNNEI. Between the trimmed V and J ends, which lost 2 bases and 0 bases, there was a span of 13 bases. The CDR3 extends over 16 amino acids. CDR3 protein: CASSEFSREMNTEAFF. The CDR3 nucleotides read TGTGCCAGCAGTGAATTTAGTAGGGAGATGAACACTGAAGCTTTCTTT.

This CDR3 reads CASSPKTSGAPGGELFF. In nucleotides, the CDR3 is TGTGCCAGCAGCCCAAAGACTAGCGGGGCCCCCGGCGGGGAGCTGTTTTTT. The J gene is TRBJ2-2, the V gene TRBV4-2, with TRBD2 matching over 11 bases. In germline, CDR1 is LGHNA, CDR2 YNFKEQ. After removal of 4 bases from V and 7 bases from J, the junction contained 11 bases not matched to a gene. The CDR3 consists of 17 residues.

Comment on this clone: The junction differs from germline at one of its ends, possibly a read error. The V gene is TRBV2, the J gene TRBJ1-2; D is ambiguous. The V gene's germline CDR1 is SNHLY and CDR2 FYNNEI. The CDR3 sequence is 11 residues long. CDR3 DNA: TGTGCCAGCAGTGCGTCGGCGATTGAGGCCTTC. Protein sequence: CASSASAIEAF.

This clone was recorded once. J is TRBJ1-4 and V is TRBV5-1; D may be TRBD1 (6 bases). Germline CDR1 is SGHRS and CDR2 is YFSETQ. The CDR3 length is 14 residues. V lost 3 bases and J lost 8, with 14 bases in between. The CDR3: CASSYTGSGEKLFF. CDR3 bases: TGCGCCAGCAGCTATACAGGGTCGGGGGAAAAACTGTTTTTT.

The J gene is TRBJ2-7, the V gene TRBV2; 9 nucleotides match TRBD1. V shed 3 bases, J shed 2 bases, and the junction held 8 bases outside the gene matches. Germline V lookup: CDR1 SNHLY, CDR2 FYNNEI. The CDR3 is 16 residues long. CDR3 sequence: CASSEWGQGPTYEQYF. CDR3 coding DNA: TGTGCCAGCAGTGAGTGGGGACAGGGACCCACCTACGAGCAGTACTTC.

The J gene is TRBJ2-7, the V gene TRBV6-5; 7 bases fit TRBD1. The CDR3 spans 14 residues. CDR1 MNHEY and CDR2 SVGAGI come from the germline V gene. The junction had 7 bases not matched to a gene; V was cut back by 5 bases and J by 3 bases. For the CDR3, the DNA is TGTGCCAGCAGTAGCCCCCGGACAGGCTACGAGCAGTACTTC. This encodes CASSSPRTGYEQYF.

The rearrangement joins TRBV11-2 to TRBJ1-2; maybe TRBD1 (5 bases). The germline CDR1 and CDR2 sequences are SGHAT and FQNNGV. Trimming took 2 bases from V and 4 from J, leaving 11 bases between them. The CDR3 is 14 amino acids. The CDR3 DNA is TGTGCCAGCAGCTTATCTCAGGGCGGCTATGGCTACACCTTC. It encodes CASSLSQGGYGYTF.

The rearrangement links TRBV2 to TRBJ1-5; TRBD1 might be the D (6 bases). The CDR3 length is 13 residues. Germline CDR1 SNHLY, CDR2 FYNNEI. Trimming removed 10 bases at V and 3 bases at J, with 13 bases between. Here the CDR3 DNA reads TGTGCCACCTCCGGGACACCCAATCAGCCCCAGCATTTT. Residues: CATSGTPNQPQHF.

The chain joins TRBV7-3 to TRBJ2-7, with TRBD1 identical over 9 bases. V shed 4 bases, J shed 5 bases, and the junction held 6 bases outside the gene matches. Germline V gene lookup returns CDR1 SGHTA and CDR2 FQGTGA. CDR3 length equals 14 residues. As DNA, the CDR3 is TGTGCCAGCAGCTCACCCGGACAGGGGCACGAGCAGTACTTC. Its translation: CASSSPGQGHEQYF. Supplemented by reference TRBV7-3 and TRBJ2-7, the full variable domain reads GAGVSQTPSNKVTEKGKYVELRCDPISGHTALYWYRQSLGQGPEFLIYFQGTGAADDSGLPNDRFFAVRPEGSVSTLKIQRTERGDSAVYLCASSSPGQGHEQYFGPGTRLTVT.

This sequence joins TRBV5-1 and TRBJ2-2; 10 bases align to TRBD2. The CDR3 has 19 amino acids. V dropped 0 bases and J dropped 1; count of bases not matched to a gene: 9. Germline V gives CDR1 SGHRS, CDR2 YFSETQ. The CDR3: CASSLVVAGGPLNTGELFF. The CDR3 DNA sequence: TGCGCCAGCAGCTTGGTAGTAGCGGGGGGACCTCTGAACACCGGGGAGCTGTTTTTT.

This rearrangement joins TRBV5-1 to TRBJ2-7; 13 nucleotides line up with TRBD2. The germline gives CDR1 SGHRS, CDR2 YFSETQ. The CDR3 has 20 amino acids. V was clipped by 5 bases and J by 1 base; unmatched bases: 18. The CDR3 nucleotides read TGCGCCAGCAGTTTGAGGCCCCCGTCAGGGACTAGCGGGGTGTCCTACGAGCAGTACTTC. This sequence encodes CASSLRPPSGTSGVSYEQYF.

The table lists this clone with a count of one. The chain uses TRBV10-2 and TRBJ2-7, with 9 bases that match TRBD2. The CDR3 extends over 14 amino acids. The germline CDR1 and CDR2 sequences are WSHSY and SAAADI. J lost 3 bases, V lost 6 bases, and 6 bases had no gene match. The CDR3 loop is CASRLAGAGYEQYF. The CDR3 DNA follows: TGCGCCAGCAGATTAGCGGGGGCCGGCTACGAGCAGTACTTC.

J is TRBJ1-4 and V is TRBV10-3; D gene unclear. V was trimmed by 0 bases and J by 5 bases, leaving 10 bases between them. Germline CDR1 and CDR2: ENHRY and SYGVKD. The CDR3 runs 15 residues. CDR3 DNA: TGTGCCATCAGTGAGTCGATCGGCGGAAATGAAAAACTGTTTTTT. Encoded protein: CAISESIGGNEKLFF.

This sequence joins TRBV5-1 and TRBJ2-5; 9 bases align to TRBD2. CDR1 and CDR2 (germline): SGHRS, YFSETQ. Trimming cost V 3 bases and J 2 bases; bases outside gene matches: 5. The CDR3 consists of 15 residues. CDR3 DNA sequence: TGCGCCAGCAGCTCGGGACTAGCCCTACAAGAGACCCAGTACTTC. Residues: CASSSGLALQETQYF.

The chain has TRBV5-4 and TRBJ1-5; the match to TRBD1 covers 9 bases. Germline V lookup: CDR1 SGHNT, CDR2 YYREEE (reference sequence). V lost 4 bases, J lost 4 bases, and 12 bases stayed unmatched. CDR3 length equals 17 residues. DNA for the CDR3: TGTGCCAGCAGCCGGGACAGGGTTGGGGCACTGAATCAGCCCCAGCATTTT. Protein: CASSRDRVGALNQPQHF.

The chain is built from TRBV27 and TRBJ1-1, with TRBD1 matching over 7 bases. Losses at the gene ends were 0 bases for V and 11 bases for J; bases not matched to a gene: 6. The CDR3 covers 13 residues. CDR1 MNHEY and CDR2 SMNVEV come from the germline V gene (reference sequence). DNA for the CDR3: TGTGCCAGCAGTTTATCGAGACAGGGTAAGGCTTTCTTT. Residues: CASSLSRQGKAFF.

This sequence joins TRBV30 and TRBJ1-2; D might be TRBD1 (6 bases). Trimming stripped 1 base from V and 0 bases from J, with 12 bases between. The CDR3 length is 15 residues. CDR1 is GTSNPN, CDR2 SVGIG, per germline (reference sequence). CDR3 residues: CAWSGQWGPNYGYTF. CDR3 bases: TGTGCCTGGAGTGGCCAGTGGGGGCCTAACTATGGCTACACCTTC.

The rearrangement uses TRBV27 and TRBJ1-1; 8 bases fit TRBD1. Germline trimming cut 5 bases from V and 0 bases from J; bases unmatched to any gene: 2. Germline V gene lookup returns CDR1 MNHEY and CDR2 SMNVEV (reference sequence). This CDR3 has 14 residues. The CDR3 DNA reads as TGTGCCAGCAGTAGGGACAGGTTGAACACTGAAGCTTTCTTT. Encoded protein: CASSRDRLNTEAFF.

DNA of the CDR3: TGTGCCAGCAGTTTACAGGGTACCGCTGAAGCTTTCTTT. It codes for CASSLQGTAEAFF. The chain recombines TRBV2 with TRBJ1-1, with D maybe TRBD1 (6 bases). Deletions cut 5 bases from V and 6 bases from J, with 13 bases between. The CDR3 sequence is 13 residues long. Germline V lookup: CDR1 SNHLY, CDR2 FYNNEI.